This TCR beta chain is from a study of shared clonotypes between healthy human individuals. V lost 5 bases and J lost 2; bases outside the gene matches: 6. CDR1 is SEHNR, CDR2 FQNEAQ, per germline (reference sequence). The CDR3 extends over 14 amino acids. Original analysis: There were no quality scores in the junction-only immunoSEQ sequences, so filtering differed. Using immunoSEQ multiplex PCR, the repertoire was profiled, and TCRdb retains in-frame clones only, with some absent. V, J and clone size derive from that table, while D and trimming were established from the DNA sequence. The sample lists 2 million to 2.5 million clones; roughly 95% were seen once.

The TCR was taken from a man in his late teens or twenties in good health. V gene TRBV7-9 combines with J gene TRBJ2-7; 7 bases line up with TRBD2. The sample taken for sequencing was naive CD4+ T cells sorted from blood. Described subset: CD45RA+ positively selected. The CDR3 DNA sequence: TGTGCCAGCAGCCCGAGACTAGCACCCTACGAGCAGTACTTC. Amino acids: CASSPRLAPYEQYF.